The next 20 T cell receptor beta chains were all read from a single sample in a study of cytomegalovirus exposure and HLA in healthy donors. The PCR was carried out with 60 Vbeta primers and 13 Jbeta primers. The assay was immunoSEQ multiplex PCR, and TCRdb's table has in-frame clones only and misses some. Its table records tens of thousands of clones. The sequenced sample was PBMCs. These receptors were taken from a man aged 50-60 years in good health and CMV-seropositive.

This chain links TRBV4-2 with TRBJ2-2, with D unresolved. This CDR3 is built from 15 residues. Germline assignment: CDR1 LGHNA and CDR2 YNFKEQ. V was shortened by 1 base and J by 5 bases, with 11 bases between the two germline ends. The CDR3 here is CASSQGLASTGELFF. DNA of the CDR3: TGTGCCAGCAGCCAAGGATTGGCTTCTACCGGGGAGCTGTTTTTT.

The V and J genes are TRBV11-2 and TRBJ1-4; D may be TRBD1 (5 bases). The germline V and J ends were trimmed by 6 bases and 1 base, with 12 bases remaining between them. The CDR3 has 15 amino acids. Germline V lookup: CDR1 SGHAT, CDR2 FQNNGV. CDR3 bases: TGTGCCAGCAGGGCCATGGGGGGAACTAATGAAAAACTGTTTTTT. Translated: CASRAMGGTNEKLFF.

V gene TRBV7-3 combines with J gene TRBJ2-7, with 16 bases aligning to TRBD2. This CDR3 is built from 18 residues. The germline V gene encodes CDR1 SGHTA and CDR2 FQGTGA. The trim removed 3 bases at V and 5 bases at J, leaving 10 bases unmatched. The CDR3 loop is CASSFVPGLAGGPHEQYF. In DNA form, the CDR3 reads TGTGCCAGCAGCTTCGTCCCGGGACTAGCGGGGGGGCCCCACGAGCAGTACTTC.

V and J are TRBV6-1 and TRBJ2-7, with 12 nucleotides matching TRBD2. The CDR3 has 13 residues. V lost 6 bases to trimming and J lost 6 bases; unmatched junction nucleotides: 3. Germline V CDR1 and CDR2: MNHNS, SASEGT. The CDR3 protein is CASSTSGRREQYF. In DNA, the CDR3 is TGTGCCAGCAGCACTAGCGGGAGGCGCGAGCAGTACTTC.

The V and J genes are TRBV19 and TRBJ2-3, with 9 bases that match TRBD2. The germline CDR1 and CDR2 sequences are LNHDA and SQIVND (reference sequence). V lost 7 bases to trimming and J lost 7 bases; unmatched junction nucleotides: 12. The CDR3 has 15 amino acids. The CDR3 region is CASKASGMTGYTQYF. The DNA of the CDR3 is TGTGCCAGTAAGGCTAGCGGGATGACCGGGTATACGCAGTATTTT.

DNA for the CDR3: TGTGCCAGCAGTTCCCTCGGGACAGAACACTATGAAAAACTGTTTTTT. Encoded protein: CASSSLGTEHYEKLFF. The rearrangement uses TRBV28 and TRBJ1-4; TRBD1 agrees at 7 bases. Trimming removed 4 bases from V and 6 bases from J; junction bases left unmatched: 11. Germline V gives CDR1 MDHEN, CDR2 SYDVKM. This CDR3 has 16 amino acids. Variable domain in full (rest from reference TRBV28 and TRBJ1-4): DVKVTQSSRYLVKRTGEKVFLECVQDMDHENMFWYRQDPGLGLRLIYFSYDVKMKEKGDIPEGYSVSREKKERFSLILESASTNQTSMYLCASSSLGTEHYEKLFFGSGTQLSVL.

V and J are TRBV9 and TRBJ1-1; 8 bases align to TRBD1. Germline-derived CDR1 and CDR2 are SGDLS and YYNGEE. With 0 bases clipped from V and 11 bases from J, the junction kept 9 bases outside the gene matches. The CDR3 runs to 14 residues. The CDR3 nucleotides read TGTGCCAGCAGCGTAGATCCCCAGGACAGGGAGGCTTTCTTT. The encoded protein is CASSVDPQDREAFF.

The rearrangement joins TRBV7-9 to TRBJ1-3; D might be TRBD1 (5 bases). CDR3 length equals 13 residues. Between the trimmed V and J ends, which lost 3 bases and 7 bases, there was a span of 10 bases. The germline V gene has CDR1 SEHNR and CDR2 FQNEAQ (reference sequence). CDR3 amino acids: CASSLGGMNTIYF. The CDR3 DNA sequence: TGTGCCAGCAGCTTGGGGGGGATGAACACCATATATTTT. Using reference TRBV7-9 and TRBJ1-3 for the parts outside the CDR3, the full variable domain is DTGVSQNPRHKITKRGQNVTFRCDPISEHNRLYWYRQTLGQGPEFLTYFQNEAQLEKSRLLSDRFSAERPKGSFSTLEIQRTEQGDSAMYLCASSLGGMNTIYFGEGSWLTVV.

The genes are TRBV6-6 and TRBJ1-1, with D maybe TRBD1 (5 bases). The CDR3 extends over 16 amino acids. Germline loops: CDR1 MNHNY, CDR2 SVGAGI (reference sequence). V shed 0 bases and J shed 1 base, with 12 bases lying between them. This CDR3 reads CASSYSGGLGNTEAFF. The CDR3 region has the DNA TGTGCCAGCAGTTACTCGGGGGGACTGGGGAACACTGAAGCTTTCTTT.

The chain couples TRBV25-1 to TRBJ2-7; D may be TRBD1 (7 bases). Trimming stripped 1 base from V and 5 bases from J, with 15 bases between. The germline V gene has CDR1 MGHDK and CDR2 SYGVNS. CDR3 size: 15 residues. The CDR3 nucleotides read TGTGCCAGCAGTGAATTGGGCCAGGGGGGACACGAGCAGTACTTC. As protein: CASSELGQGGHEQYF.

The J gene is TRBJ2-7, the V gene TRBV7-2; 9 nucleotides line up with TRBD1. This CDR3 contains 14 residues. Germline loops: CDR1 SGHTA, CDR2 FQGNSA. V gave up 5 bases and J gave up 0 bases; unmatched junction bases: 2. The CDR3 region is CASSEQGASYEQYF. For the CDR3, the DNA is TGTGCCAGCAGCGAACAGGGGGCCTCCTACGAGCAGTACTTC.

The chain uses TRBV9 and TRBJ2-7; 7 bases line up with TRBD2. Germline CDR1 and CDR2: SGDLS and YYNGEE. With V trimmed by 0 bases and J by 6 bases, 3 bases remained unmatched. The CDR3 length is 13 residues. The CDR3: CASSVAGGGEQYF. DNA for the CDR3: TGTGCCAGCAGCGTAGCGGGAGGTGGCGAGCAGTACTTC.

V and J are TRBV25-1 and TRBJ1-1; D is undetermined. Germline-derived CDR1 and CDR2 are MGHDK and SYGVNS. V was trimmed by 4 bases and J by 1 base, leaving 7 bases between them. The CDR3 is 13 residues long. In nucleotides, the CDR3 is TGTGCCAGCAGTGCCAGTTGGAACACTGAAGCTTTCTTT. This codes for CASSASWNTEAFF. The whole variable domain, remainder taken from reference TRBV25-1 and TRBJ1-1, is EADIYQTPRYLVIGTGKKITLECSQTMGHDKMYWYQQDPGMELHLIHYSYGVNSTEKGDLSSESTVSRIRTEHFPLTLESARPSHTSQYLCASSASWNTEAFFGQGTRLTVV.

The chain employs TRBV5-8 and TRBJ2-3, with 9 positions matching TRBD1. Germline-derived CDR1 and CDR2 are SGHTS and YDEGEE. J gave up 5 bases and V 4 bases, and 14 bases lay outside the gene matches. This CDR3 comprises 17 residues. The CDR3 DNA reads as TGTGCCAGCAGCCCACAGTGGTACGGGACAGGGCGAGATACGCAGTATTTT. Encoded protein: CASSPQWYGTGRDTQYF.

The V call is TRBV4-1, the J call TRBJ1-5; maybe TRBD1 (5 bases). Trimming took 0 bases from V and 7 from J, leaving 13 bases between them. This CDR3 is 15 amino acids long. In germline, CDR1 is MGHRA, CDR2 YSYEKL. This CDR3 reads CASSQDRPGNQPQHF. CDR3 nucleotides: TGCGCCAGCAGCCAAGATCGTCCAGGGAACCAGCCCCAGCATTTT.

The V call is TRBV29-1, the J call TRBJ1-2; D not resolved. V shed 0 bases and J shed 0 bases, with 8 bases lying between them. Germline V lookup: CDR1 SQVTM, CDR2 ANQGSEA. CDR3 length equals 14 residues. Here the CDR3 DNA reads TGCAGCGTTGAAGAAATATCAGCTAACTATGGCTACACCTTC. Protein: CSVEEISANYGYTF.

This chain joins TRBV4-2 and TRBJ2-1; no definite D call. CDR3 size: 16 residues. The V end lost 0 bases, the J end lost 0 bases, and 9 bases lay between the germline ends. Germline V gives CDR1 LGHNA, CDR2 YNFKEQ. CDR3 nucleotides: TGTGCCAGCAGCCAAGACTATCCTAGCTCCTACAATGAGCAGTTCTTC. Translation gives CASSQDYPSSYNEQFF.

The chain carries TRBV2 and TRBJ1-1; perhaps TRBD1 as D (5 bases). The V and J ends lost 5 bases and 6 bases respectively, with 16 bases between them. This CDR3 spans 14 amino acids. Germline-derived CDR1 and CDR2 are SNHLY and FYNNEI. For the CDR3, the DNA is TGTGCCAGCAGTCGGGGGGAGTCTGTAGCTGAAGCTTTCTTT. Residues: CASSRGESVAEAFF. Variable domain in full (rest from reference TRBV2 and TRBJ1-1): EPEVTQTPSHQVTQMGQEVILRCVPISNHLYFYWYRQILGQKVEFLVSFYNNEISEKSEIFDDQFSVERPDGSNFTLKIRSTKLEDSAMYFCASSRGESVAEAFFGQGTRLTVV.

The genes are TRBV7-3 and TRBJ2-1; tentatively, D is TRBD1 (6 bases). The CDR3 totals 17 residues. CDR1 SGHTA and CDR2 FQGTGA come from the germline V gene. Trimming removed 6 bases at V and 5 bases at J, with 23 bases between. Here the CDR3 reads CASSFRTGTQDNNEQFF. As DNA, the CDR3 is TGTGCCAGCAGTTTTAGAACCGGGACACAAGATAACAATGAGCAGTTCTTC.

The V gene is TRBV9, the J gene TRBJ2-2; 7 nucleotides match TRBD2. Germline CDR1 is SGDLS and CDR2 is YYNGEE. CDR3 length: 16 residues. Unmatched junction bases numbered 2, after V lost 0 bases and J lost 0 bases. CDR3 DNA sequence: TGTGCCAGCAGCGTAGGTGGGGGGGCGAACACCGGGGAGCTGTTTTTT. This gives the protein CASSVGGGANTGELFF.